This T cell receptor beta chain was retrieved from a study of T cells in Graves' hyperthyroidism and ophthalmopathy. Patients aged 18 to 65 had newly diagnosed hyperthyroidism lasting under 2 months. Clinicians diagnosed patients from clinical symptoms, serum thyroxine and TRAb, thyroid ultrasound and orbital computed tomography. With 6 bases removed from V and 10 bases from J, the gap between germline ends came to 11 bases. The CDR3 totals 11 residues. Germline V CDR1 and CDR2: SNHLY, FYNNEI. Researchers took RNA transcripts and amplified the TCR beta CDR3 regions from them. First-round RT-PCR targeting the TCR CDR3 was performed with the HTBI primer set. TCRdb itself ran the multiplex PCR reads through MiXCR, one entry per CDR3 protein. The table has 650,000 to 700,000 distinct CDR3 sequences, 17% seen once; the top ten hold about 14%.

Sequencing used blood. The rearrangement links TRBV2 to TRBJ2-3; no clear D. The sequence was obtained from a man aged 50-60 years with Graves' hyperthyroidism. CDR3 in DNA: TGTGCCAGCAGAAAGTCCGACGCGCAGTATTTT. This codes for CASRKSDAQYF.